Sequencing of this T cell receptor beta chain was carried out in a study of T-cell memory formation after mild COVID-19. In TCRdb, the 5' RACE reads were re-called with MiXCR into one record per CDR3 protein. The data show around 400,000 distinct CDR3 sequences, roughly 26% seen once. In germline, CDR1 is SGHVS, CDR2 FNYEAQ. This CDR3 region has 14 residues. Germline trimming cut 0 bases from V and 4 bases from J; bases unmatched to any gene: 3. The chain recombines TRBV7-6 with TRBJ2-7; TRBD1 agrees at 7 bases. This receptor was taken from an adult woman who had mild COVID-19 (a few samples of this study predate the infection). Cell type and time point are not known. The material sequenced was PBMCs or a T cell subset sorted from them (not recorded which). The CDR3: CASSLAGQKYEQYF. The CDR3 DNA follows: TGTGCCAGCAGCTTAGCGGGACAGAAATACGAGCAGTACTTC.